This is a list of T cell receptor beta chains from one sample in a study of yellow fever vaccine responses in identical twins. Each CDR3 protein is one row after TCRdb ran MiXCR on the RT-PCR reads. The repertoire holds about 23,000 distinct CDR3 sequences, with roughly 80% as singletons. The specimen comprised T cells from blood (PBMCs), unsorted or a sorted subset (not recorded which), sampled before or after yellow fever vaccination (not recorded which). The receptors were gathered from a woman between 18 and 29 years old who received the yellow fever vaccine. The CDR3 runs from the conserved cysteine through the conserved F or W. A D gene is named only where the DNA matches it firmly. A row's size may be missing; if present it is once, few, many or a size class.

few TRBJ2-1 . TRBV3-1 CASSQSTGSSYNEQFF TGTGCCAGCAGCCAAAGTACAGGGAGCTCCTACAATGAGCAGTTCTTC
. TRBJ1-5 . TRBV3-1 CASSQLGINQPQHF TGTGCCAGCAGCCAGTTGGGGATCAATCAGCCCCAGCATTTT
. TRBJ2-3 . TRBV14 CASSQLLTDTQYF TGTGCCAGCAGCCAACTACTCACAGATACGCAGTATTTT
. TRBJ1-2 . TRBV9 CASSGQAALGYTF TGTGCCAGCAGCGGACAGGCGGCCCTTGGCTACACCTTC
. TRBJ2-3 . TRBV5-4 CASSLAGVPSTDTQYF TGTGCCAGCAGCTTGGCAGGGGTACCCAGCACAGATACGCAGTATTTT
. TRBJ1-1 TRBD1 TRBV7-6 CASSLGTGGRAYTEAFF TGTGCCAGCAGCTTAGGGACAGGGGGAAGGGCTTACACTGAAGCTTTCTTT
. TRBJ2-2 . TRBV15 CATSRGWDGGITGELFF TGTGCCACCAGCAGGGGCTGGGACGGCGGAATCACCGGGGAGCTGTTTTTT
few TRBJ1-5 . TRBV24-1 CATSDASGNQPQHF TGTGCCACCAGTGATGCATCCGGCAATCAGCCCCAGCATTTT
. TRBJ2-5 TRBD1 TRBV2 CASKPGQGYETQYF TGTGCCAGCAAACCGGGACAGGGGTATGAGACCCAGTACTTC
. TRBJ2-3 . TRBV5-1 CASSLGGYVAADTQYF TGCGCCAGCAGCTTGGGGGGTTACGTGGCCGCAGATACGCAGTATTTT
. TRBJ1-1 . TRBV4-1 CASSQAAGGPEAFF TGCGCCAGCAGCCAAGCAGCTGGGGGACCAGAAGCTTTCTTT
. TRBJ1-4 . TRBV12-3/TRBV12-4 CASSLYSTALSF TGTGCCAGCAGTTTATACTCGACAGCTTTGAGCTTT
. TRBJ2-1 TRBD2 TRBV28 CASSRGLAGGEQFF TGTGCCAGCAGTCGGGGACTAGCGGGAGGGGAGCAGTTCTTC
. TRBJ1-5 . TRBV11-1 CASSLSGAQPQHF TGTGCCAGCAGCTTATCGGGTGCTCAGCCCCAGCATTTT
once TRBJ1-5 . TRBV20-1 CSAYDGENQPQHF TGCAGTGCTTATGACGGAGAAAATCAGCCCCAGCATTTT
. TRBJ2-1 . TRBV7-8 CASSGPPGRDNEQFF TGTGCCAGCTCCGGCCCCCCGGGGCGGGACAATGAGCAGTTCTTC
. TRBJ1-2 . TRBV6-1 CASINPGALNYGYTF TGTGCCAGCATTAACCCCGGGGCTCTTAACTATGGCTACACCTTC
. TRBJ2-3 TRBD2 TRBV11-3 CASTKLARMGTDTQYF TGTGCCAGCACCAAACTAGCGCGGATGGGCACAGATACGCAGTATTTT
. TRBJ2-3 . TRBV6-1 CASSDVGDTDTQYF TGTGCCAGCAGTGATGTAGGGGACACAGATACGCAGTATTTT
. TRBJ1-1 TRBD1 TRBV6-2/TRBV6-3 CASSYGGTGEAFF TGTGCCAGCAGTTACGGGGGGACAGGGGAAGCTTTCTTT
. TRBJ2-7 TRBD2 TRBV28 CASTAAGGWYEQYF TGTGCCAGCACGGCGGCGGGAGGTTGGTACGAGCAGTACTTC
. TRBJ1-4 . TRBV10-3 CAISKDGNEKLFF TGTGCCATCAGTAAGGACGGTAATGAAAAACTGTTTTTT
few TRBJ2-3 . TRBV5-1 CASSLSSSLTDTQYF TGCGCCAGCAGCTTGAGTTCCTCGCTCACAGATACGCAGTATTTT
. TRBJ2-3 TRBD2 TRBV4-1 CATRGGQTSGGADTQYF TGCGCCACCCGGGGGGGTCAGACTAGCGGGGGTGCCGATACGCAGTATTTT
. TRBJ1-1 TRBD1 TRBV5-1 CASSQGAGVEAFF TGCGCCAGCAGCCAGGGGGCGGGTGTTGAAGCTTTCTTT
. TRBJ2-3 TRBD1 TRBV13 CASMRTGGRSTDTQYF TGTGCCAGCATGAGGACAGGGGGCCGCAGCACAGATACGCAGTATTTT
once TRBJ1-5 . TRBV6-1 CASTRDSNQPQHF TGTGCCAGCACAAGGGACAGCAATCAGCCCCAGCATTTT